These 22 T cell receptor beta chains originate from one sample sequenced in a study of OX40 agonist ivuxolimab in advanced cancers. The data were produced by immunoSEQ multiplex PCR, yet TCRdb's version contains in-frame clones alone and is incomplete. The sample holds around 50,000 clones, 80% to 90% seen once. The sequences come from CD4+ or CD8+ T cells sorted from blood, collected in a trial of the OX40 agonist ivuxolimab. Source of these receptors: an adult with an advanced solid tumor such as melanoma, head and neck, liver or kidney cancer.

The chain is built from TRBV10-1 and TRBJ1-4; D remains ambiguous. This CDR3 has 16 amino acids. V gave up 2 bases and J gave up 5 bases, with 15 bases separating them. The germline V gene has CDR1 WNHNN and CDR2 SYGVQD (reference sequence). The CDR3 reads CASSENPDAINEKLFF. The CDR3 DNA reads as TGCGCCAGCAGTGAGAACCCAGACGCGATAAATGAAAAACTGTTTTTT.

The chain joins TRBV19 to TRBJ2-1; 8 bases are a match to TRBD2. After removal of 7 bases from V and 7 bases from J, the junction contained 3 bases not matched to a gene. This CDR3 has 12 amino acids. Germline values: CDR1 LNHDA, CDR2 SQIVND (reference sequence). The chain's CDR3 is CASNGRGNEQFF. The CDR3 DNA reads TGTGCCAGTAACGGGAGGGGGAATGAGCAGTTCTTC.

V gene TRBV4-1 combines with J gene TRBJ1-1; 8 bases align to TRBD1. V was pared by 6 bases and J by 5 bases, with 5 bases of the junction left unmatched. The germline CDR1 and CDR2 sequences are MGHRA and YSYEKL. There are 13 residues in the CDR3. The CDR3 here is CASSRQGRTEAFF. The CDR3 DNA follows: TGCGCCAGCAGTCGACAGGGGCGGACTGAAGCTTTCTTT.

V is TRBV28 and J is TRBJ2-7, with D hard to call. This CDR3 has 15 amino acids. From germline, CDR1 is MDHEN and CDR2 SYDVKM. Trimming removed 6 bases from V and 0 bases from J, with 15 bases in between. In DNA form, the CDR3 reads TGTGCCAGCAGGACGTCAGATGGGTACTCCTACGAGCAGTACTTC. This translates into CASRTSDGYSYEQYF.

This clone appeared a single time. The genes are TRBV5-4 and TRBJ2-7; 7 nucleotides match TRBD1. Germline V gives CDR1 SGHNT, CDR2 YYREEE (reference sequence). Unmatched junction bases numbered 12, after V lost 4 bases and J lost 5 bases. The length of the CDR3 is 15 residues. CDR3 bases: TGTGCCAGCAGCACGACAGGGAACCGATTGAACGAGCAGTACTTC. Translating gives CASSTTGNRLNEQYF.

V and J are TRBV7-9 and TRBJ2-1, with 10 bases lining up with TRBD2. Germline assignment: CDR1 SEHNR and CDR2 FQNEAQ (reference sequence). J lost 8 bases, V lost 11 bases, and 9 bases had no gene match. This CDR3 has 13 residues. CDR3 DNA: TGTGCCTCGGGGCTAGCGGGAGTCGATGAGCAGTTCTTC. The encoded protein is CASGLAGVDEQFF.

The chain couples TRBV2 to TRBJ2-2; TRBD1 agrees at 12 bases. The CDR3 has 16 residues. The junction had 3 bases not matched to a gene; V was cut back by 5 bases and J by 2 bases. Germline V gene lookup returns CDR1 SNHLY and CDR2 FYNNEI. This CDR3 is CASSPGTGGNTGELFF. CDR3 DNA sequence: TGTGCCAGCAGTCCCGGGACAGGGGGCAACACCGGGGAGCTGTTTTTT.

V and J are TRBV9 and TRBJ1-3; TRBD1 agrees at 9 bases. Germline V lookup: CDR1 SGDLS, CDR2 YYNGEE. The CDR3 consists of 17 residues. V lost 3 bases and J lost 4; bases outside the gene matches: 11. In DNA form, the CDR3 reads TGTGCCAGCAGCGGACCCGGGACAGGGATTAAAGGAAACACCATATATTTT. Translating gives CASSGPGTGIKGNTIYF.

V usage is TRBV7-3 and J usage is TRBJ1-3, with D maybe TRBD1 (5 bases). The CDR3 is 15 residues long. Trimming took 0 bases from V and 2 from J, leaving 8 bases between them. The germline V gene encodes CDR1 SGHTA and CDR2 FQGTGA. CDR3 sequence reads: CASSLTGTPGNTIYF. The CDR3 DNA is TGTGCCAGCAGCTTAACCGGGACCCCTGGAAACACCATATATTTT.

V is TRBV9 and J is TRBJ2-2, with D unresolved. V gave up 1 base and J gave up 0 bases, with 10 bases separating them. Germline V lookup: CDR1 SGDLS, CDR2 YYNGEE. The CDR3 consists of 16 residues. The CDR3 protein is CASSVSGRTNTGELFF. DNA of the CDR3: TGTGCCAGCAGCGTATCGGGTCGGACGAACACCGGGGAGCTGTTTTTT.

This chain joins TRBV7-9 and TRBJ1-1; a weak D match, TRBD1 (6 bases). The CDR3 covers 13 residues. V was trimmed by 6 bases and J by 4 bases, leaving 12 bases between them. Germline V CDR1 and CDR2: SEHNR, FQNEAQ (reference sequence). CDR3 region: CASRRQDRTEAFF. The CDR3 coding sequence is TGTGCCAGCAGAAGACAGGATCGCACTGAAGCTTTCTTT. The full variable domain, rest sourced from reference TRBV7-9 and TRBJ1-1, is DTGVSQNPRHKITKRGQNVTFRCDPISEHNRLYWYRQTLGQGPEFLTYFQNEAQLEKSRLLSDRFSAERPKGSFSTLEIQRTEQGDSAMYLCASRRQDRTEAFFGQGTRLTVV.

V and J are TRBV10-3 and TRBJ1-2; possible D gene TRBD1, 5 bases. The CDR3 loop spans 12 amino acids. From germline, CDR1 is ENHRY and CDR2 SYGVKD. V was trimmed by 7 bases and J by 4 bases, leaving 10 bases between them. The CDR3 DNA reads TGTGCCATCAAGGACATACGCTATGGCTACACCTTC. Protein: CAIKDIRYGYTF.

The chain combines TRBV6-6 with TRBJ2-7; D gene ambiguous. Germline assignment: CDR1 MNHNY and CDR2 SVGAGI (reference sequence). The length of the CDR3 is 13 residues. V shed 5 bases and J shed 3 bases, with 11 bases lying between them. The CDR3, as DNA: TGTGCCAGCAGTCTCCTCCCCGACTACGAGCAGTACTTC. Translated: CASSLLPDYEQYF.

The rearrangement uses TRBV6-6 and TRBJ2-7; D gene unclear. The V and J ends lost 2 bases and 0 bases respectively, with 5 bases between them. The length of the CDR3 is 13 residues. Germline V gives CDR1 MNHNY, CDR2 SVGAGI (reference sequence). The CDR3 reads CASSYDNSYEQYF. As DNA, the CDR3 is TGTGCCAGCAGTTACGACAACTCCTACGAGCAGTACTTC.

The chain uses TRBV19 and TRBJ2-2, with 10 bases matching TRBD2. The junction had 10 bases not matched to a gene; V was cut back by 3 bases and J by 3 bases. The CDR3 totals 18 residues. CDR1 LNHDA and CDR2 SQIVND come from the germline V gene (reference sequence). The CDR3 loop is CASSMGVAGGSYTGELFF. In DNA, the CDR3 is TGTGCCAGTAGTATGGGTGTAGCGGGAGGTTCTTACACCGGGGAGCTGTTTTTT.

The chain uses TRBV19 and TRBJ2-1, with 7 bases lining up with TRBD2. J was trimmed by 2 bases and V by 3 bases; bases with no gene match: 7. CDR3 size: 16 residues. Germline CDR1 reads LNHDA; CDR2 reads SQIVND (reference sequence). The CDR3 DNA sequence: TGTGCCAGTAGTATTTCTGCTAGCGGAACCTACAATGAGCAGTTCTTC. Its translation is CASSISASGTYNEQFF.

This clone has just one count. One end of the junction is discordant with germline, which a read error may explain. This chain joins TRBV7-7 and TRBJ2-3; tentative D call: TRBD2 (5 bases). Germline V gene data show CDR1 as SSHAT and CDR2 as FNYEAQ (reference sequence). There are 17 residues in the CDR3. In nucleotides, the CDR3 is TGTGCTAGCAGCTTAATTGCGCCGGGAAACAAAACAGATACGCAGTATTTT. Amino acid sequence: CASSLIAPGNKTDTQYF.

This chain links TRBV6-5 with TRBJ1-4, with D maybe TRBD1 (5 bases). The CDR3 spans 16 residues. V lost 0 bases to trimming and J lost 6 bases, with 14 bases between them. Germline values: CDR1 MNHEY, CDR2 SVGAGI. The CDR3 sequence is CASSYSKGYSDEKLFF. For the CDR3, the DNA is TGTGCCAGCAGTTACTCTAAGGGGTATTCGGATGAAAAACTGTTTTTT.

The chain is built from TRBV5-1 and TRBJ2-2, with TRBD1 matching 9 bases. The CDR3 sequence is 14 residues long. Losses at the gene ends were 4 bases for V and 6 bases for J; bases not matched to a gene: 4. Germline-derived CDR1 and CDR2 are SGHRS and YFSETQ. The DNA of the CDR3 is TGCGCCAGCAGCCTGGGACAGGGACCCGGGGAGCTGTTTTTT. Translating it yields CASSLGQGPGELFF.

CDR3 region: CASSQDWGGAGGGLYNEQFF. DNA for the CDR3: TGCGCCAGCAGCCAAGACTGGGGAGGGGCTGGCGGGGGCCTCTACAATGAGCAGTTCTTC. The chain employs TRBV4-3 and TRBJ2-1; D might be TRBD2 (7 bases). The CDR3 sequence is 20 residues long. Germline V CDR1 and CDR2: LGHNA, YSLEER. V shed 0 bases and J shed 3 bases, with 24 bases lying between them.

The rearrangement uses TRBV2 and TRBJ2-1, with 10 positions matching TRBD1. The CDR3 spans 13 residues. V dropped 7 bases and J dropped 7; count of bases not matched to a gene: 4. Germline CDR1 is SNHLY and CDR2 is FYNNEI. In DNA, the CDR3 is TGTGCCAGCAAGAGGACAGGGGGAAATGAGCAGTTCTTC. Translated: CASKRTGGNEQFF.

The gene calls are TRBV19 and TRBJ2-7; 8 nucleotides agree with TRBD1. The J segment lost 2 bases and the V segment lost 5 bases, leaving 8 bases of the junction unmatched. The germline V gene has CDR1 LNHDA and CDR2 SQIVND (reference sequence). The CDR3 length is 15 residues. The CDR3 here is CASSGTGTGAYEQYF. The CDR3 region has the DNA TGTGCCAGTAGTGGGACCGGGACAGGAGCCTACGAGCAGTACTTC.